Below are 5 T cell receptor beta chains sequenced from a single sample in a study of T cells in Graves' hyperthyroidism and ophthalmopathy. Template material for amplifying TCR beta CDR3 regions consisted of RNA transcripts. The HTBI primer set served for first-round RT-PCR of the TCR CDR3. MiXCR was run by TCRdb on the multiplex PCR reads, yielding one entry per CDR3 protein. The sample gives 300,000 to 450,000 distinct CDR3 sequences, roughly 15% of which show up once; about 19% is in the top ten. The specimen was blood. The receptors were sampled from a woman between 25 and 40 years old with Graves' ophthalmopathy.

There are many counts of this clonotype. DNA for the CDR3: TGTGCCATCAGTGAGTTTCCAGATGAGCAGTTCTTC. Protein sequence: CAISEFPDEQFF. The J gene is TRBJ2-1, the V gene TRBV10-3; no definite D call. V lost 1 base, J lost 8 bases, and 6 bases lay in between. The CDR3 is made up of 12 amino acids. Germline loops: CDR1 ENHRY, CDR2 SYGVKD.

CDR3 coding DNA: TGCAGTGTCCCGGGGGGAAATCAGCCCCAGCATTTT. This sequence encodes CSVPGGNQPQHF. The chain employs TRBV20-1 and TRBJ1-5; tentatively, D is TRBD1 (5 bases). This CDR3 region has 12 residues. Germline values: CDR1 DFQATT, CDR2 SNEGSKA (reference sequence). Trimming took off 7 bases at V and 4 bases at J, with 11 bases between the two ends.

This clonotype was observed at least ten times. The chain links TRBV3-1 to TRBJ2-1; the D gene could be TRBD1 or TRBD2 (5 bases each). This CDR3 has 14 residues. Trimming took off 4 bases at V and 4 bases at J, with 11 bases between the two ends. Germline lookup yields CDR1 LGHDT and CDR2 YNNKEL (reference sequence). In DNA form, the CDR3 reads TGTGCCAGCAGCCTGGGACGGACTTACAATGAGCAGTTCTTC. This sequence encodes CASSLGRTYNEQFF.

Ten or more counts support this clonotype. CDR3 in DNA: TGTGCCAGCAGTGAAGGACTCGTTGACACCGGGGAGCTGTTTTTT. Its protein product is CASSEGLVDTGELFF. The chain uses TRBV6-1 and TRBJ2-2, with D unresolved. This CDR3 is built from 15 residues. Between the trimmed V and J ends, which lost 1 base and 3 bases, there was a span of 9 bases. Germline V gene lookup returns CDR1 MNHNS and CDR2 SASEGT.

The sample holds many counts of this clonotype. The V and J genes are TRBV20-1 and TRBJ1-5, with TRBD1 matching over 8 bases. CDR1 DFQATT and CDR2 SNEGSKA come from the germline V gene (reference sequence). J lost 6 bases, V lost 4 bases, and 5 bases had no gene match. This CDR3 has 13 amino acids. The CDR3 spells CSAKQGVGQPQHF. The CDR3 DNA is TGCAGTGCTAAACAGGGGGTCGGTCAGCCCCAGCATTTT.